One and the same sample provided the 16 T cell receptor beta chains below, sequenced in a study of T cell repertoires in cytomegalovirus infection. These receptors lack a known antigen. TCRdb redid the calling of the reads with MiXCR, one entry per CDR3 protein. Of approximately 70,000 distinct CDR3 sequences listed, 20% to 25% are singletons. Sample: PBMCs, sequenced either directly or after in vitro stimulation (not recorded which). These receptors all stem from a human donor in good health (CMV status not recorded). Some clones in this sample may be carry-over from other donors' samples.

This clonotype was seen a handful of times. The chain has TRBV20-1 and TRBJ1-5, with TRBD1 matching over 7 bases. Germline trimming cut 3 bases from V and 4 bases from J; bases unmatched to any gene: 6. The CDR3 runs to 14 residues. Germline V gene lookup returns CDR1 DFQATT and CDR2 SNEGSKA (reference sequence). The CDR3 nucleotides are TGCAGTGCTAGCACAGGGGAGGGTAATCAGCCCCAGCATTTT. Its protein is CSASTGEGNQPQHF.

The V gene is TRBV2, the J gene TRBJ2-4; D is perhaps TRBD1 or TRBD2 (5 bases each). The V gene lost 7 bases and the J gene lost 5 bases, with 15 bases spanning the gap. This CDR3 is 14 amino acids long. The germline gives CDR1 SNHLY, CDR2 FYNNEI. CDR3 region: CASTIDGDQNIQYF. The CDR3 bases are TGTGCCAGCACCATTGATGGGGACCAAAACATTCAGTACTTC. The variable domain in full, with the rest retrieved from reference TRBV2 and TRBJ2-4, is EPEVTQTPSHQVTQMGQEVILRCVPISNHLYFYWYRQILGQKVEFLVSFYNNEISEKSEIFDDQFSVERPDGSNFTLKIRSTKLEDSAMYFCASTIDGDQNIQYFGAGTRLSVL.

CDR3 protein: CASIKGNGRGAGELFF. CDR3 in DNA: TGTGCCAGCATCAAGGGGAACGGGAGGGGAGCAGGGGAGCTGTTTTTT. This chain connects TRBV12-3 or TRBV12-4 to TRBJ2-2; 8 nucleotides agree with TRBD2. V gave up 7 bases and J gave up 8 bases; unmatched junction bases: 15. The CDR3 spans 16 residues.

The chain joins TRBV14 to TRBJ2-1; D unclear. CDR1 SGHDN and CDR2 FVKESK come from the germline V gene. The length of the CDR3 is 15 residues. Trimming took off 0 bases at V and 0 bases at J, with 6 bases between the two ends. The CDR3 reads CASSQDLGSYNEQFF. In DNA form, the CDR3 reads TGTGCCAGCAGCCAAGATCTGGGCTCCTACAATGAGCAGTTCTTC.

CDR3 sequence (DNA): TGTGCCTGGAGTGTAAAAACAGATACGCAGTATTTT. This translates into CAWSVKTDTQYF. The V call is TRBV30, the J call TRBJ2-3; D uncertain. Trimming took 0 bases from V and 3 from J, leaving 4 bases between them. Germline values: CDR1 GTSNPN, CDR2 SVGIG (reference sequence). This CDR3 has 12 amino acids.

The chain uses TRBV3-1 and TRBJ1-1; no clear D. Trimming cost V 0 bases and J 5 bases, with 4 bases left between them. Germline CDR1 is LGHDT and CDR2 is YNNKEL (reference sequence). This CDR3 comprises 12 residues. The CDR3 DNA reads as TGTGCCAGCAGCCAAGATGAAACTGAAGCTTTCTTT. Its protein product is CASSQDETEAFF.

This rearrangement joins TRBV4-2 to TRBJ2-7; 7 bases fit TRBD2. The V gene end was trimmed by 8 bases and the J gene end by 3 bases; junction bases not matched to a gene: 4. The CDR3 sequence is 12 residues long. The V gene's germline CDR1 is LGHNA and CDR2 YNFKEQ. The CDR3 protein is CASGGGNYEQYF. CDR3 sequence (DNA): TGTGCCAGCGGCGGGGGTAACTACGAGCAGTACTTC.

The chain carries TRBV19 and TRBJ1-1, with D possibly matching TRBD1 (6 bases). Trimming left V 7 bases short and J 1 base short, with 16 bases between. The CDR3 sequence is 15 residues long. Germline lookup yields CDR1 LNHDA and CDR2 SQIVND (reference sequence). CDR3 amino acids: CASTDGGGGNTEAFF. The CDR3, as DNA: TGTGCCAGTACCGACGGAGGGGGGGGGAACACTGAAGCTTTCTTT.

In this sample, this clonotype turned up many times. This CDR3 is CASSLGFYGNQPQHF. The CDR3 DNA sequence: TGTGCCAGCAGCCTAGGGTTTTACGGCAATCAGCCCCAGCATTTT. This chain uses TRBV5-5 with TRBJ1-5; D is undetermined. This CDR3 contains 15 residues. Germline CDR1 reads SGHKS; CDR2 reads YYEKEE (reference sequence). V was pared by 4 bases and J by 2 bases, with 13 bases between.

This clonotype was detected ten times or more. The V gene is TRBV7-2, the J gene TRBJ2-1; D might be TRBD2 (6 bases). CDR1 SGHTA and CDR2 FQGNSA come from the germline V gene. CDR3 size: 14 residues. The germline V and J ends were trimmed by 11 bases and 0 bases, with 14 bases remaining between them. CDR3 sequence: CASGPGSSYNEQFF. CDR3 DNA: TGTGCCTCGGGCCCCGGGAGCTCCTACAATGAGCAGTTCTTC.

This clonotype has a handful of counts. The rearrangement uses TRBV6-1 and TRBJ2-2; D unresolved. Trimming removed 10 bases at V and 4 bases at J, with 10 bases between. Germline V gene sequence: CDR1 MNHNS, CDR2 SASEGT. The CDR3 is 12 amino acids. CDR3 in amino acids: CATNTFTGELFF. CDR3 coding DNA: TGTGCCACCAACACCTTCACCGGGGAGCTGTTTTTT.

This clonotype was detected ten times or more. CDR3 in DNA: TGTGCCAGCAGCTTAGGAAGCCCCACAGATACGCAGTATTTT. Amino acid sequence: CASSLGSPTDTQYF. The chain uses TRBV7-9 and TRBJ2-3; no clear D. Germline values: CDR1 SEHNR, CDR2 FQNEAQ (reference sequence). Trimming pared 1 base from V and 2 bases from J, leaving 7 bases between. This CDR3 has 14 residues.

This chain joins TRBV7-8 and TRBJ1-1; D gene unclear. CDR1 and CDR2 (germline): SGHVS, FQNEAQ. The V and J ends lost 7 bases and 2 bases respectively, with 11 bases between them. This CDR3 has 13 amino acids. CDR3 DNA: TGTGCCAGCAAAACCGATATTAACACTGAAGCTTTCTTT. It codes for CASKTDINTEAFF. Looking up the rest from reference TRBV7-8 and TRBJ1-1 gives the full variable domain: GAGVSQSPRYKVAKRGQDVALRCDPISGHVSLFWYQQALGQGPEFLTYFQNEAQLDKSGLPSDRFFAERPEGSVSTLKIQRTQQEDSAVYLCASKTDINTEAFFGQGTRLTVV.

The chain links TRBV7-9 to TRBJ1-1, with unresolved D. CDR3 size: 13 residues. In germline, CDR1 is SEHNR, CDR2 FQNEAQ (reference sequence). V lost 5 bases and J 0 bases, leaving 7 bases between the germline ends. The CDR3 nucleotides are TGTGCCAGCAGCGACGGGATGAACACTGAAGCTTTCTTT. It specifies CASSDGMNTEAFF. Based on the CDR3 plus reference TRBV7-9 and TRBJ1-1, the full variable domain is DTGVSQNPRHKITKRGQNVTFRCDPISEHNRLYWYRQTLGQGPEFLTYFQNEAQLEKSRLLSDRFSAERPKGSFSTLEIQRTEQGDSAMYLCASSDGMNTEAFFGQGTRLTVV.

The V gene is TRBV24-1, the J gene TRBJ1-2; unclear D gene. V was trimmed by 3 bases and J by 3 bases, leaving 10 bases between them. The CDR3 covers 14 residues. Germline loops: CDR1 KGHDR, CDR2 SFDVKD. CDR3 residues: CATSDPPQDYGYTF. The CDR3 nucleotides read TGTGCCACCAGTGATCCCCCCCAGGACTATGGCTACACCTTC.

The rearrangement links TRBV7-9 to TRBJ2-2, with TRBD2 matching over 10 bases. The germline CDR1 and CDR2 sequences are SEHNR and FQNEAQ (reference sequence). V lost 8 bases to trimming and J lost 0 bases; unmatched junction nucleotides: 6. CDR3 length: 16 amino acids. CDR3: CASGLLAGANTGELFF. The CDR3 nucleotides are TGTGCCAGCGGACTTCTAGCGGGAGCGAACACCGGGGAGCTGTTTTTT.